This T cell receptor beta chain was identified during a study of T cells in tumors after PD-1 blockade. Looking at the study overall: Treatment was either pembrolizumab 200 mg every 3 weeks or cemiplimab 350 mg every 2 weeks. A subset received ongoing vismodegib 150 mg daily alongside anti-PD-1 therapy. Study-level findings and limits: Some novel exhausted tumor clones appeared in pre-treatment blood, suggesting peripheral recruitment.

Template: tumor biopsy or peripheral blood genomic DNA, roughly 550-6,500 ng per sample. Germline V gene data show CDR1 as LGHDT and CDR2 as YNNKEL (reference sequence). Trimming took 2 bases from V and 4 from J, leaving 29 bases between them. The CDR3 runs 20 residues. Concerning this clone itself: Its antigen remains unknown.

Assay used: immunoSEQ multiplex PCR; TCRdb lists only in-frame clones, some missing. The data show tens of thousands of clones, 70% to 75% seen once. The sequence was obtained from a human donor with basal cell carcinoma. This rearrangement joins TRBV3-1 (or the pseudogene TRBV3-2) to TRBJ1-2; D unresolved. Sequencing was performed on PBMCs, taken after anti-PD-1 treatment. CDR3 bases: TGTGCCAGCAGCCAACAAGTGTGGACGAAAGAATCCGAGCGGTTCTATGGCTACACCTTC. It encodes CASSQQVWTKESERFYGYTF.